This T cell receptor (beta chain) was documented in a study of blood T cells in healthy people across ages. Next came a second PCR, run for 7 to 11 cycles, which used a sample-barcoded 5' primer along with a J-beta primer mix. MiXCR was run by TCRdb on the 5' RACE reads, yielding one entry per CDR3 protein. The data show about 670,000 distinct CDR3 sequences, roughly two fifths seen once. The CDR3 is made up of 14 amino acids. V lost 4 bases to trimming and J lost 3 bases, with 11 bases between them. The germline V gene has CDR1 PRHDT and CDR2 FYEKMQ (reference sequence). Sequences were obtained from blood. This chain joins TRBV13 and TRBJ2-3, with D perhaps matching TRBD1 (5 bases). This sequence originates from a man older than 75 in good health. The DNA of the CDR3 is TGTGCCAGCAGCTCGGGCAGGACAACAGATACGCAGTATTTT. Translating it yields CASSSGRTTDTQYF.